The clone carrying this T cell receptor (beta chain) showed up just a few times. This sample was included in a study of OX40 agonist ivuxolimab in advanced cancers. Overall study: Dose-escalation patients suffered from hepatocellular carcinoma, melanoma, renal cell or head and neck cancer.

The length of the CDR3 is 15 residues. The V end lost 8 bases, the J end lost 5 bases, and 19 bases lay between the germline ends. Per germline, CDR1 LNHNV and CDR2 YYDKDF (reference sequence). Here immunoSEQ multiplex PCR was the method, and the copy in TCRdb shows in-frame clones only, minus some. The sample includes about 110,000 clones, 90% seen only once; the top ten take around 0.47%. The rearrangement uses TRBV15 and TRBJ2-1, with D perhaps matching TRBD1 or TRBD2 (6 bases each). The sequence was collected from an adult with an advanced solid tumor such as melanoma, head and neck, liver or kidney cancer. The sample was CD4+ or CD8+ T cells sorted from blood, taken in a trial of the OX40 agonist ivuxolimab. In DNA form, the CDR3 reads TGTGCCACCCAGGCGGGACACGAGATTCACAATGAGCAGTTCTTC. It encodes CATQAGHEIHNEQFF.